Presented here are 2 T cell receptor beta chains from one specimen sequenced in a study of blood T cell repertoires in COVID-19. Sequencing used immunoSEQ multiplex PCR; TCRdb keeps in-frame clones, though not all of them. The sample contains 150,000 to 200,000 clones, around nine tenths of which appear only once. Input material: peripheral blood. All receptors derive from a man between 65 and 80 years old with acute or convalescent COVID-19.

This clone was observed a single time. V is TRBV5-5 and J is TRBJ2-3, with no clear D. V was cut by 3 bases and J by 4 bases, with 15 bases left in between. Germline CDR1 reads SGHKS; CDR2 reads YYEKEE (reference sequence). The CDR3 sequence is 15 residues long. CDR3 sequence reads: CASSSQAKKPDTQYF. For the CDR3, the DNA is TGTGCCAGCAGCTCGCAGGCTAAAAAGCCAGATACGCAGTATTTT.

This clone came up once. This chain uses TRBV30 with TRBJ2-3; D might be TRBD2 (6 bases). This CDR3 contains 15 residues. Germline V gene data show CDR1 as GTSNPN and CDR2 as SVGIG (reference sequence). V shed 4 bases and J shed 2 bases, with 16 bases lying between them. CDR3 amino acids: CAWTSGQDYTDTQYF. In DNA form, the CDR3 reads TGTGCCTGGACCAGCGGGCAGGATTACACAGATACGCAGTATTTT.